What follows are 26 T cell receptor beta chains derived from one specimen sequenced in a study of PD-1 blockade in classical Hodgkin lymphoma (dated by TCRdb to the early 2020s). This specimen's time point label, interpreted: cycle 4 day 1 (C4D1), after about 6 weeks of nivolumab. Every trial patient had relapsed following autologous stem cell transplantation, and prior brentuximab vedotin exposure was what differed among cohorts A, B and C. Using a Miltenyi CD4+ T cell isolation kit, CD4+ T cells were purified from thawed PBMCs through magnetic negative selection. Libraries came from the immunoSEQ multiplex PCR assay. TCRdb carries this immuneACCESS record with in-frame sequences only. Its versions omit some clonotypes, under half of them owing to an unresolved V gene in the studies checked, with the rest unexplained. Here the sample has fewer than 20,000 clones; approximately 80% occur a single time. The ten largest clonotypes hold 1.5% to 2% of the sample.

The sample in question was CD4+ T cells from blood, obtained before the fourth cycle of nivolumab. These receptors all stem from a human donor with classical Hodgkin lymphoma.

J is TRBJ2-7 and V is TRBV29-1; possibly TRBD1 for D (6 bases). Trimming took off 7 bases at V and 2 bases at J, with 12 bases between the two ends. This CDR3 is 12 amino acids long. CDR1 is SQVTM and CDR2 is ANQGSEA in the germline V gene. The CDR3 loop reads CSAGQTTYEQYF. CDR3 nucleotides: TGCAGCGCCGGACAGACAACCTACGAGCAGTACTTC.

This clone was seen a handful of times. The J gene is TRBJ1-2, the V gene TRBV11-2, with a weak D call TRBD1 (6 bases). The V end was cut by 5 bases, the J end by 6 bases, with 22 bases between. CDR3 length equals 16 residues. Germline lookup yields CDR1 SGHAT and CDR2 FQNNGV. CDR3 sequence: CASSAILGLKGDGYTF. The CDR3, as DNA: TGTGCCAGCAGCGCTATCTTGGGCCTTAAGGGGGATGGCTACACCTTC. Full variable domain (missing parts from reference TRBV11-2 and TRBJ1-2): EAGVAQSPRYKIIEKRQSVAFWCNPISGHATLYWYQQILGQGPKLLIQFQNNGVVDDSQLPKDRFSAERLKGVDSTLKIQPAKLEDSAVYLCASSAILGLKGDGYTFGSGTRLTVV.

This rearrangement joins TRBV25-1 to TRBJ2-3; 8 nucleotides line up with TRBD2. This CDR3 is 15 amino acids long. Per germline, CDR1 MGHDK and CDR2 SYGVNS. The ends lost 6 bases at V and 3 bases at J; junction bases unmatched: 8. In nucleotides, the CDR3 is TGTGCCAGCAGCCCAGCGGGAGCAGGGACAGATACGCAGTATTTT. As protein: CASSPAGAGTDTQYF.

CDR3 DNA sequence: TGTGCCAGCTCACCATTGACAGGGGGCGGGGACGAGCAGTACTTC. As protein: CASSPLTGGGDEQYF. The genes are TRBV18 and TRBJ2-7; 10 bases are a match to TRBD1. Per germline, CDR1 KGHSH and CDR2 LQKENI. V dropped 2 bases and J dropped 5; count of bases not matched to a gene: 6. The CDR3 covers 15 residues. The variable domain in full, with the rest retrieved from reference TRBV18 and TRBJ2-7, is NAGVMQNPRHLVRRRGQEARLRCSPMKGHSHVYWYRQLPEEGLKFMVYLQKENIIDESGMPKERFSAEFPKEGPSILRIQQVVRGDSAAYFCASSPLTGGGDEQYFGPGTRLTVT.

The chain has TRBV25-1 and TRBJ2-2; D unresolved. From germline, CDR1 is MGHDK and CDR2 SYGVNS. V was clipped by 7 bases and J by 0 bases, with 6 bases between them. There are 13 residues in the CDR3. Here the CDR3 DNA reads TGTGCCAGCAAATCAGCGAACACCGGGGAGCTGTTTTTT. As protein: CASKSANTGELFF.

This clone was picked up a small number of times. The rearrangement joins TRBV4-2 to TRBJ1-5, with unresolved D. The CDR3 is 14 residues long. The germline V and J ends were trimmed by 0 bases and 2 bases, with 5 bases remaining between them. Germline V gene sequence: CDR1 LGHNA, CDR2 YNFKEQ. The CDR3 sequence: CASSQDQGNQPQHF. CDR3 bases: TGTGCCAGCAGCCAAGACCAGGGCAATCAGCCCCAGCATTTT.

This clone was counted between two and nine times. CDR3 bases: TGTGCCAGTAGCAACACAGGGGGCGGGCCCCAGCATTTT. Amino acid sequence: CASSNTGGGPQHF. The chain employs TRBV19 and TRBJ1-5; 9 bases map to TRBD1. Trimming at V came to 6 bases and at J to 9 bases, leaving 6 bases not matched to a gene. Germline CDR1 is LNHDA and CDR2 is SQIVND (reference sequence). This CDR3 is built from 13 residues.

Comment on this clone: At one of its ends the junction is not consistent with the germline gene, which may arise from a read error. The chain carries TRBV10-3 and TRBJ2-5; 7 bases match TRBD1. The CDR3 is 15 amino acids. Germline loops: CDR1 ENHRY, CDR2 SYGVKD. CDR3 protein: CASSYRDRVRETQYF. CDR3 in DNA: TGTGCCAGCAGTTACCGAGACAGGGTCCGAGAGACCCAGTACTTC.

The V gene is TRBV18, the J gene TRBJ1-4; D not certain. The CDR3 has 15 residues. V was trimmed by 1 base and J by 8 bases, leaving 14 bases between them. Germline V gene sequence: CDR1 KGHSH, CDR2 LQKENI. The DNA of the CDR3 is TGTGCCAGCTCACCACGCGCGCCGAGTGGAGAAAAACTGTTTTTT. Amino acids: CASSPRAPSGEKLFF.

The rearrangement joins TRBV6-1 to TRBJ2-7; tentative D call: TRBD2 (6 bases). The CDR3 is 13 amino acids. Germline CDR1 reads MNHNS; CDR2 reads SASEGT. V shed 11 bases and J shed 2 bases, with 16 bases lying between them. The CDR3 loop is CAVGSRGTYEQYF. CDR3 nucleotides: TGTGCCGTAGGCAGTCGGGGGACCTACGAGCAGTACTTC.

This clone was picked up a small number of times. The V and J genes are TRBV11-2 and TRBJ1-2, with TRBD1 matching over 8 bases. Germline CDR1 reads SGHAT; CDR2 reads FQNNGV. The CDR3 loop spans 12 amino acids. Trimming removed 5 bases from V and 8 bases from J; junction bases left unmatched: 4. CDR3: CASSAYRGGYTF. CDR3 DNA sequence: TGTGCCAGCAGCGCTTACAGGGGGGGCTACACCTTC.

The chain uses TRBV27 and TRBJ1-3; no clear D. V was clipped by 7 bases and J by 3 bases, with 10 bases between them. CDR1 is MNHEY and CDR2 is SMNVEV in the germline V gene (reference sequence). CDR3 length: 13 amino acids. The CDR3 DNA follows: TGTGCCAGCAAGCCTAGCGGTGGAAACACCATATATTTT. As protein: CASKPSGGNTIYF.

This chain links TRBV19 with TRBJ1-2; a possible D gene is TRBD1 (6 bases). Germline V gene sequence: CDR1 LNHDA, CDR2 SQIVND (reference sequence). V was trimmed by 4 bases and J by 0 bases, leaving 30 bases between them. CDR3 length: 21 amino acids. CDR3 amino acids: CASSTNVNRGQKPPSNYGYTF. The CDR3 DNA reads TGTGCCAGTAGTACAAATGTGAACCGAGGACAGAAACCTCCCTCTAACTATGGCTACACCTTC. The full variable domain, completed using reference TRBV19 and TRBJ1-2, is DGGITQSPKYLFRKEGQNVTLSCEQNLNHDAMYWYRQDPGQGLRLIYYSQIVNDFQKGDIAEGYSVSREKKESFPLTVTSAQKNPTAFYLCASSTNVNRGQKPPSNYGYTFGSGTRLTVV.

The chain is built from TRBV11-2 and TRBJ2-7; TRBD2 aligns across 10 bases. CDR3 length: 14 amino acids. V was clipped by 5 bases and J by 2 bases; unmatched bases: 3. Germline lookup yields CDR1 SGHAT and CDR2 FQNNGV. The CDR3 reads CASSLLAGPYEQYF. CDR3 sequence (DNA): TGTGCCAGCAGCCTACTAGCGGGGCCCTACGAGCAGTACTTC.

V is TRBV21-1 and J is TRBJ2-5. TRBV21-1 is flagged as a pseudogene. CDR3 length: 18 residues. The CDR3 DNA is TGTGCCAGCAGCCTTCAGAGGGCCAGGGTGGGTTTTAAGGAGACCCAGTACTTC. Its protein product is CASSLQRARVGFKETQYF.

The gene calls are TRBV2 and TRBJ1-2; 7 bases line up with TRBD1. Germline V gene lookup returns CDR1 SNHLY and CDR2 FYNNEI. The CDR3 sequence is 14 residues long. V was pared by 7 bases and J by 1 base, with 6 bases of the junction left unmatched. CDR3 nucleotide sequence: TGTGCCAGCACCCGACAGGGCAATAACTATGGCTACACCTTC. Its protein product is CASTRQGNNYGYTF.

V is TRBV5-5 and J is TRBJ2-3, with D perhaps matching TRBD2 (5 bases). The CDR3 sequence is 18 residues long. The V end lost 5 bases, the J end lost 1 base, and 23 bases lay between the germline ends. CDR1 is SGHKS and CDR2 is YYEKEE in the germline V gene (reference sequence). The CDR3 nucleotides read TGTGCCAGCAGTATTGGGAGTCCCCTACTTCGGGGCACAGATACGCAGTATTTT. Translation gives CASSIGSPLLRGTDTQYF.

The chain is built from TRBV28 and TRBJ2-1, with TRBD1 matching 10 bases. CDR3 size: 15 residues. The germline CDR1 and CDR2 sequences are MDHEN and SYDVKM. The trim removed 6 bases at V and 7 bases at J, leaving 9 bases unmatched. The CDR3 loop is CASRRQGATVNEQFF. In DNA, the CDR3 is TGTGCCAGCAGAAGACAGGGGGCGACTGTAAATGAGCAGTTCTTC.

This chain joins TRBV19 and TRBJ2-2, with a weak D call TRBD2 (6 bases). Germline V gives CDR1 LNHDA, CDR2 SQIVND (reference sequence). Between the trimmed V and J ends, which lost 6 bases and 1 base, there was a span of 9 bases. This CDR3 is built from 14 residues. The CDR3 nucleotides are TGTGCCAGTAGACTAGCCTTGAACACCGGGGAGCTGTTTTTT. Residues: CASRLALNTGELFF.

V gene TRBV10-1 combines with J gene TRBJ2-5, with 8 bases matching TRBD1. Germline CDR1 WNHNN, CDR2 SYGVQD (reference sequence). The CDR3 sequence is 16 residues long. After removal of 3 bases from V and 2 bases from J, the junction contained 8 bases not matched to a gene. CDR3 sequence (DNA): TGCGCCAGCAGTGAAAGGCAGGGGGCGCGTCAAGAGACCCAGTACTTC. It is translated as CASSERQGARQETQYF.

The chain employs TRBV9 and TRBJ2-2, with D possibly being TRBD2 (6 bases). The CDR3 length is 15 residues. The V gene lost 0 bases and the J gene lost 6 bases, with 12 bases spanning the gap. CDR1 is SGDLS and CDR2 is YYNGEE in the germline V gene. As DNA, the CDR3 is TGTGCCAGCAGCGTAGTGGTTAGCGGCGCCGGGGAGCTGTTTTTT. This encodes CASSVVVSGAGELFF.

This clone was detected only a few times. The V and J genes are TRBV5-1 and TRBJ2-2; 8 bases are shared with TRBD2. The V gene's germline CDR1 is SGHRS and CDR2 YFSETQ. V shed 4 bases, J shed 4 bases, and the junction held 6 bases outside the gene matches. The CDR3 spans 15 residues. The CDR3 DNA follows: TGCGCCAGCAGCCCGAGCACTAGCGGCACCGGGGAGCTGTTTTTT. It translates to CASSPSTSGTGELFF. Full variable domain (missing parts from reference TRBV5-1 and TRBJ2-2): KAGVTQTPRYLIKTRGQQVTLSCSPISGHRSVSWYQQTPGQGLQFLFEYFSETQRNKGNFPGRFSGRQFSNSRSEMNVSTLELGDSALYLCASSPSTSGTGELFFGEGSRLTVL.

The rearrangement links TRBV15 to TRBJ1-2; no reliable D call. This CDR3 is 16 amino acids long. The V end was cut by 0 bases, the J end by 3 bases, with 14 bases between. Germline V lookup: CDR1 LNHNV, CDR2 YYDKDF (reference sequence). The CDR3 here is CATSRDQIGSDYGYTF. The CDR3 DNA sequence: TGTGCCACCAGCAGAGATCAAATAGGGTCGGACTATGGCTACACCTTC.

The count of this clone is one. The chain carries TRBV30 and TRBJ2-5; D gene uncertain. CDR3 length: 10 residues. In germline, CDR1 is GTSNPN, CDR2 SVGIG (reference sequence). Between the trimmed V and J ends, which lost 5 bases and 3 bases, there was a span of 4 bases. The CDR3 nucleotides read TGTGCCTGGGGGAAAGAGACCCAGTACTTC. The encoded protein is CAWGKETQYF.

This chain links TRBV7-9 with TRBJ1-2; possible D gene TRBD1, 6 bases. Trimming left V 1 base short and J 1 base short, with 19 bases between. Germline CDR1 and CDR2: SEHNR and FQNEAQ (reference sequence). CDR3 length equals 18 residues. The DNA for the CDR3 is TGTGCCAGCAGCTTAGTCGGGGACACCCGAGGAATTAACTATGGCTACACCTTC. Encoded protein: CASSLVGDTRGINYGYTF.

This clone is a singleton in its sample. V usage is TRBV15 and J usage is TRBJ2-3; D may be TRBD2 (6 bases). Trimming took off 3 bases at V and 6 bases at J, with 16 bases between the two ends. The CDR3 sequence is 15 residues long. The germline gives CDR1 LNHNV, CDR2 YYDKDF (reference sequence). The chain's CDR3 is CATSRRDSQGDTQYF. The DNA for the CDR3 is TGTGCCACCAGCAGGAGGGACTCCCAAGGTGATACGCAGTATTTT. Full variable domain (rest looked up from reference TRBV15 and TRBJ2-3): DAMVIQNPRYQVTQFGKPVTLSCSQTLNHNVMYWYQQKSSQAPKLLFHYYDKDFNNEADTPDNFQSRRPNTSFCFLDIRSPGLGDTAMYLCATSRRDSQGDTQYFGPGTRLTVL.